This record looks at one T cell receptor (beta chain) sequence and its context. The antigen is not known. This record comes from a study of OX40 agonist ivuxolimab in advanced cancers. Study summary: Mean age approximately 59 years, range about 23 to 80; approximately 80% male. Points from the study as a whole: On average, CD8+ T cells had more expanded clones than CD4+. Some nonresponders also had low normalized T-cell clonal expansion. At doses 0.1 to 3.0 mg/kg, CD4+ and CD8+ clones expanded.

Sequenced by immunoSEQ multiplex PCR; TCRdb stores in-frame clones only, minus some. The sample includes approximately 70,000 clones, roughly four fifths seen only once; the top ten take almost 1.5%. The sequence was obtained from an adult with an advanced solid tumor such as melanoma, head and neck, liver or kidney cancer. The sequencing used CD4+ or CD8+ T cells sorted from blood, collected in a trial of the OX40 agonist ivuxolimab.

CDR3 residues: CASSLVTGRRGNTIYF. CDR3 sequence (DNA): TGTGCCAGCAGCTTGGTTACAGGTCGGCGTGGAAACACCATATATTTT. The V gene is TRBV5-4, the J gene TRBJ1-3, with D possibly matching TRBD1 (5 bases). The length of the CDR3 is 16 residues. The germline V gene encodes CDR1 SGHNT and CDR2 YYREEE (reference sequence). V gave up 0 bases and J gave up 3 bases, with 13 bases separating them.